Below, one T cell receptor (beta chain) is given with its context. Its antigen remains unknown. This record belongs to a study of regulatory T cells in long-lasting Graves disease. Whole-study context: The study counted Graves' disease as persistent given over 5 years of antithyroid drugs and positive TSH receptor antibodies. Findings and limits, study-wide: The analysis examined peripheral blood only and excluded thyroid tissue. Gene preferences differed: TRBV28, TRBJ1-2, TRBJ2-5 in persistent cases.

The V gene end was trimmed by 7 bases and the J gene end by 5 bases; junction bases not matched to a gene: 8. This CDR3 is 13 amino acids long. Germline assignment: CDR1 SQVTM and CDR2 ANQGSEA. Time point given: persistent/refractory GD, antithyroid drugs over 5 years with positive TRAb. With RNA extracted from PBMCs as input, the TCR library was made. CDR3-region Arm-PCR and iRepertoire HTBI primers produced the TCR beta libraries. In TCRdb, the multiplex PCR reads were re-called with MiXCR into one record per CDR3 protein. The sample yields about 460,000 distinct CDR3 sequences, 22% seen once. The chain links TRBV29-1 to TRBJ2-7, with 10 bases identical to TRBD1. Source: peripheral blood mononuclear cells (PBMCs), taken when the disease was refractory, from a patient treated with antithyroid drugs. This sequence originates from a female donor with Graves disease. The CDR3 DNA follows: TGCAGCGGGGGGGGACAGGGGAGCAACGAGCAGTACTTC. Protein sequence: CSGGGQGSNEQYF.